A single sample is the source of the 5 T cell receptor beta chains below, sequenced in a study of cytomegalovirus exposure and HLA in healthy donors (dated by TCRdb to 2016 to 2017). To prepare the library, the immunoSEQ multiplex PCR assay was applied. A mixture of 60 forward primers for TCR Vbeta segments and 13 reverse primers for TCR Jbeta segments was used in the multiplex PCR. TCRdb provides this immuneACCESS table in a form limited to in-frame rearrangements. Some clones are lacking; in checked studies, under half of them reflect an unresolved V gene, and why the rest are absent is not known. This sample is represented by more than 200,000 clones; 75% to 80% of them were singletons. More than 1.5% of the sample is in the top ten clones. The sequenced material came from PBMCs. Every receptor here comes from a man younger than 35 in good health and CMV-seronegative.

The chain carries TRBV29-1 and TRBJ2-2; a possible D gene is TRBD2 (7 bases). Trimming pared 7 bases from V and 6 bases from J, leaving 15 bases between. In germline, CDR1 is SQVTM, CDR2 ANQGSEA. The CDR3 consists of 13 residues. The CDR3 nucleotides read TGCAGCGCCCAGGGGAGGGTTGCCGGGGAGCTGTTTTTT. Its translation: CSAQGRVAGELFF.

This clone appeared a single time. The CDR3 nucleotides are TGTGCCAGCTGGACAGGCTTAAACATTCAGTACTTC. It translates to CASWTGLNIQYF. The chain is built from TRBV27 and TRBJ2-4; 7 bases match TRBD1. Looked up from germline, CDR1 is MNHEY and CDR2 is SMNVEV (reference sequence). V lost 8 bases and J lost 6; bases outside the gene matches: 4. The CDR3 extends over 12 amino acids.

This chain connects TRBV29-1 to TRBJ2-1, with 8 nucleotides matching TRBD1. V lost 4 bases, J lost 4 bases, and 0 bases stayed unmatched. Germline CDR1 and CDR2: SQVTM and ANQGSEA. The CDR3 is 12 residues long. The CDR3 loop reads CSVGTGYNEQFF. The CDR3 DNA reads TGCAGCGTTGGGACAGGGTACAATGAGCAGTTCTTC.

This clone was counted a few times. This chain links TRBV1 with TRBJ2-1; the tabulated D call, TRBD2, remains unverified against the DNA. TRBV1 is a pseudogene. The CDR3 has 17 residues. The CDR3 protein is CTSSQALAGKGNNEQFF. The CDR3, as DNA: TGCACCAGCAGCCAGGCGTTAGCGGGCAAAGGCAACAATGAGCAGTTCTTC.

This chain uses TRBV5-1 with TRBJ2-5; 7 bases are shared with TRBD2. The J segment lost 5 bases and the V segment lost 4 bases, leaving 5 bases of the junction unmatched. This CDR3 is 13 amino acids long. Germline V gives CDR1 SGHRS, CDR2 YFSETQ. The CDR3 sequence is CASSPGTTETQYF. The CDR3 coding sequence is TGCGCCAGCAGCCCCGGGACTACCGAGACCCAGTACTTC.